Listed here are 32 T cell receptor beta chains from one sample, sequenced in a study of blood T cell repertoires in COVID-19 (dated by TCRdb to about 2020). Library method: the immunoSEQ multiplex PCR assay. TCRdb stores this immuneACCESS table with in-frame sequences only. Part of the clones is absent; in the studies checked, under half of the shortfall reflects unresolved V genes, and no reason is known for the rest. This sample comprises some 190,000 clones, roughly 76% of them detected only once. The ten biggest clones cover roughly 8.6% of the sample. Specimen: peripheral blood. All receptors come from a woman in her 50s with active or convalescent COVID-19.

The chain carries TRBV24-1 and TRBJ2-5, with D possibly matching TRBD2 (5 bases). CDR1 is KGHDR, CDR2 SFDVKD, per germline. V was clipped by 4 bases and J by 2 bases, with 16 bases between them. The CDR3 loop spans 16 amino acids. DNA for the CDR3: TGTGCCACCAGTGACCCAGGTCACCGAGGGCAAGAGACCCAGTACTTC. It is translated as CATSDPGHRGQETQYF.

This clone was seen a handful of times. This rearrangement joins TRBV6-6 to TRBJ1-2, with D perhaps matching TRBD1 (5 bases). This CDR3 region has 14 residues. V lost 5 bases, J lost 4 bases, and 14 bases lay in between. Germline-derived CDR1 and CDR2 are MNHNY and SVGAGI (reference sequence). The CDR3 is CASSGRQQSYGYTF. CDR3 in DNA: TGTGCCAGCAGTGGGCGACAGCAAAGCTATGGCTACACCTTC.

The V and J genes are TRBV5-4 and TRBJ1-2, with 12 bases aligning to TRBD1. V shed 4 bases and J 5 bases; nucleotides not matched to a gene: 9. Germline CDR1 and CDR2: SGHNT and YYREEE (reference sequence). The CDR3 extends over 16 amino acids. This CDR3 is CASSPGQGASQYGYTF. The DNA for the CDR3 is TGTGCCAGCAGCCCGGGACAGGGGGCTAGTCAGTATGGCTACACCTTC.

This clone was seen a few times. The gene calls are TRBV3-1 (or the pseudogene TRBV3-2) and TRBJ2-7, with D hard to call. Germline V lookup: CDR1 LGHDT, CDR2 YNNKEL (reference sequence). Trimming stripped 3 bases from V and 0 bases from J, with 12 bases between. The length of the CDR3 is 15 residues. The CDR3 protein is CASSHSPASSYEQYF. CDR3 nucleotides: TGTGCCAGCAGCCATAGCCCTGCGAGCTCCTACGAGCAGTACTTC.

This chain connects TRBV5-6 to TRBJ2-2; D possibly corresponds to TRBD2 (6 bases). Per germline, CDR1 SGHDT and CDR2 YYEEEE. The V end lost 0 bases, the J end lost 3 bases, and 12 bases lay between the germline ends. There are 16 residues in the CDR3. CDR3 residues: CASSLDSWRDTGELFF. CDR3 nucleotides: TGTGCCAGCAGCTTGGATAGCTGGAGGGACACCGGGGAGCTGTTTTTT. The complete variable domain, with remaining parts taken from reference TRBV5-6 and TRBJ2-2, reads DAGVTQSPTHLIKTRGQQVTLRCSPKSGHDTVSWYQQALGQGPQFIFQYYEEEERQRGNFPDRFSGHQFPNYSSELNVNALLLGDSALYLCASSLDSWRDTGELFFGEGSRLTVL.

V usage is TRBV6-2 or TRBV6-3 and J usage is TRBJ2-5; TRBD2 matches 9 bases. Germline CDR1 MNHEY, CDR2 SVGEGT. This CDR3 contains 16 residues. Trimming at V came to 0 bases and at J to 3 bases, leaving 5 bases not matched to a gene. CDR3 region: CASSYSVLAGKETQYF. CDR3 nucleotides: TGTGCCAGCAGTTACTCAGTCCTAGCGGGAAAAGAGACCCAGTACTTC.

In DNA, the CDR3 is TGTGCCAGCTCACCAGGGACTAGCGGATACGAGCAGTACTTC. Its protein is CASSPGTSGYEQYF. The rearrangement uses TRBV18 and TRBJ2-7, with TRBD2 matching 11 bases. V shed 2 bases and J 4 bases; nucleotides not matched to a gene: 1. CDR1 is KGHSH, CDR2 LQKENI, per germline. The CDR3 is made up of 14 amino acids.

This CDR3 reads CASSLGPAYNEQFF. The CDR3 DNA sequence: TGTGCCAGCAGCTTAGGCCCAGCCTACAATGAGCAGTTCTTC. The rearrangement links TRBV7-2 to TRBJ2-1, with D uncertain. The CDR3 is made up of 14 amino acids. Trimming pared 1 base from V and 2 bases from J, leaving 6 bases between. Germline assignment: CDR1 SGHTA and CDR2 FQGNSA. Based on the CDR3 plus reference TRBV7-2 and TRBJ2-1, the full variable domain is GAGVSQSPSNKVTEKGKDVELRCDPISGHTALYWYRQSLGQGLEFLIYFQGNSAPDKSGLPSDRFSAERTGGSVSTLTIQRTQQEDSAVYLCASSLGPAYNEQFFGPGTRLTVL.

V gene TRBV6-5 combines with J gene TRBJ1-3; D gene uncertain. CDR1 and CDR2 from the germline V gene are MNHEY and SVGAGI. The V end was cut by 6 bases, the J end by 4 bases, with 4 bases between. The CDR3 runs to 11 residues. CDR3 sequence reads: CASSRGNTIYF. In nucleotides, the CDR3 is TGTGCCAGCAGCCGGGGAAACACCATATATTTT.

The V gene is TRBV10-3, the J gene TRBJ2-7, with 7 bases that match TRBD1. This CDR3 is built from 14 residues. V gave up 2 bases and J gave up 2 bases; unmatched junction bases: 3. CDR1 is ENHRY and CDR2 is SYGVKD in the germline V gene. CDR3 nucleotide sequence: TGTGCCATCAGTGAGCCGGGACAGCCCTACGAGCAGTACTTC. This translates into CAISEPGQPYEQYF.

The rearrangement links TRBV19 to TRBJ1-2; TRBD1 aligns across 7 bases. CDR1 and CDR2 from the germline V gene are LNHDA and SQIVND (reference sequence). There are 12 residues in the CDR3. V lost 10 bases to trimming and J lost 5 bases; unmatched junction nucleotides: 7. The DNA for the CDR3 is TGTGCCATGAGCGACAGGGTATATGGCTACACCTTC. Translated: CAMSDRVYGYTF.

The chain links TRBV7-2 to TRBJ1-1, with D perhaps matching TRBD1 (5 bases). V was trimmed by 2 bases and J by 10 bases, leaving 14 bases between them. The CDR3 contains 13 residues. Germline V CDR1 and CDR2: SGHTA, FQGNSA. The chain's CDR3 is CASSLNRFWGAFF. CDR3 nucleotides: TGTGCCAGCAGCTTAAACAGGTTTTGGGGAGCTTTCTTT.

The chain employs TRBV7-9 and TRBJ2-1; 10 nucleotides align to TRBD2. V shed 5 bases, J shed 7 bases, and the junction held 17 bases outside the gene matches. The germline V gene encodes CDR1 SEHNR and CDR2 FQNEAQ (reference sequence). The CDR3 covers 18 residues. Here the CDR3 reads CASSPPPSLAGVVNEQFF. The CDR3 DNA reads TGTGCCAGCAGCCCACCCCCGAGCCTAGCGGGAGTCGTGAATGAGCAGTTCTTC.

This chain links TRBV4-1 with TRBJ2-2, with D perhaps matching TRBD2 (6 bases). This CDR3 region has 15 residues. The V end was cut by 0 bases, the J end by 4 bases, with 9 bases between. Germline V gene data show CDR1 as MGHRA and CDR2 as YSYEKL. This CDR3 is CASSQEGGFTGELFF. As DNA, the CDR3 is TGCGCCAGCAGCCAAGAGGGAGGATTCACCGGGGAGCTGTTTTTT.

The chain has TRBV5-1 and TRBJ2-5; possible D gene TRBD2, 6 bases. V was clipped by 4 bases and J by 5 bases, with 15 bases between them. The CDR3 has 14 residues. Germline CDR1 reads SGHRS; CDR2 reads YFSETQ. The CDR3 loop reads CASSQQTSSETQYF. CDR3 DNA sequence: TGCGCCAGCAGCCAACAAACTAGCTCCGAGACCCAGTACTTC.

This clone came up a few times. The chain uses TRBV7-2 and TRBJ2-3, with 7 nucleotides matching TRBD1. The V segment lost 4 bases and the J segment 1 base; nucleotides outside the gene matches: 2. Germline V lookup: CDR1 SGHTA, CDR2 FQGNSA. The CDR3 has 14 residues. CDR3 sequence (DNA): TGTGCCAGCAGCTACGACAGGGGCACAGATACGCAGTATTTT. It translates to CASSYDRGTDTQYF.

The chain has TRBV19 and TRBJ2-1; TRBD2 is a possible D gene (5 bases). Germline V lookup: CDR1 LNHDA, CDR2 SQIVND (reference sequence). This CDR3 is built from 15 residues. Trimming took 6 bases from V and 3 from J, leaving 15 bases between them. The CDR3 loop is CASSRGDGVYNEQFF. The CDR3 DNA reads TGTGCCAGTAGCCGGGGAGATGGGGTCTACAATGAGCAGTTCTTC.

V gene TRBV11-2 combines with J gene TRBJ1-1; 11 bases agree with TRBD1. V dropped 1 base and J dropped 4; count of bases not matched to a gene: 2. Germline V gene sequence: CDR1 SGHAT, CDR2 FQNNGV. The CDR3 totals 15 residues. In DNA form, the CDR3 reads TGTGCCAGCAGCTTAGTGGGGACAGGGGGCACTGAAGCTTTCTTT. Translation gives CASSLVGTGGTEAFF.

The V gene is TRBV7-2, the J gene TRBJ2-5; TRBD1 aligns across 7 bases. The germline V gene encodes CDR1 SGHTA and CDR2 FQGNSA. Trimming took 4 bases from V and 5 from J; bases not matched to a gene: 16. This CDR3 contains 17 residues. This CDR3 is CASSSRPGQSTLETQYF. As DNA, the CDR3 is TGTGCCAGCAGCTCTCGCCCGGGACAGTCTACTTTGGAGACCCAGTACTTC.

This clone showed up just a few times. This rearrangement joins TRBV28 to TRBJ1-1; no reliable D call. The germline V and J ends were trimmed by 6 bases and 12 bases, with 23 bases remaining between them. CDR3 length: 14 residues. Germline V gene sequence: CDR1 MDHEN, CDR2 SYDVKM. CDR3 residues: CASRTIPGMAKTFF. The CDR3 bases are TGTGCCAGCAGAACGATTCCCGGGATGGCTAAAACTTTCTTT.

The chain recombines TRBV6-2 or TRBV6-3 with TRBJ1-1; D perhaps matches TRBD1 (5 bases). V lost 5 bases, J lost 4 bases, and 14 bases lay in between. Germline V gives CDR1 MNHEY, CDR2 SVGEGT. This CDR3 has 14 amino acids. CDR3 coding DNA: TGTGCCAGCAGTGACGGACGGCAGGGCACTGAAGCTTTCTTT. Translation gives CASSDGRQGTEAFF.

This rearrangement joins TRBV9 to TRBJ1-1; D is uncertain. Trimming cost V 0 bases and J 4 bases, with 7 bases left between them. CDR1 is SGDLS, CDR2 YYNGEE, per germline. The CDR3 consists of 13 residues. The CDR3 sequence: CASSVAGRTEAFF. CDR3 nucleotides: TGTGCCAGCAGCGTAGCTGGGCGCACTGAAGCTTTCTTT.

The chain is built from TRBV6-1 and TRBJ2-7; 7 bases align to TRBD2. Germline trimming cut 3 bases from V and 3 bases from J; bases unmatched to any gene: 8. Germline CDR1 is MNHNS and CDR2 is SASEGT. CDR3 size: 15 residues. Here the CDR3 reads CASSDIWTRYYEQYF. The CDR3 DNA follows: TGTGCCAGCAGTGACATATGGACTAGATACTACGAGCAGTACTTC.

The V and J genes are TRBV5-1 and TRBJ2-3; TRBD2 aligns across 12 bases. V shed 0 bases and J 5 bases; nucleotides not matched to a gene: 10. CDR1 and CDR2 from the germline V gene are SGHRS and YFSETQ. The CDR3 length is 18 residues. The CDR3 sequence is CASSLGGLAGTRGDTQYF. Here the CDR3 DNA reads TGCGCCAGCAGCTTGGGCGGACTAGCGGGGACCCGGGGAGATACGCAGTATTTT.

The chain employs TRBV19 and TRBJ1-4, with D maybe TRBD1 (5 bases). This CDR3 spans 13 amino acids. CDR1 is LNHDA, CDR2 SQIVND, per germline (reference sequence). The CDR3 DNA reads TGTGCGACATCGACAGCCGAAAATGAAAAACTGTTTTTT. This gives the protein CATSTAENEKLFF.

The V call is TRBV5-8, the J call TRBJ1-1, with TRBD1 matching 9 bases. J was trimmed by 3 bases and V by 6 bases; bases with no gene match: 21. CDR1 SGHTS and CDR2 YDEGEE come from the germline V gene. This CDR3 comprises 19 residues. The CDR3 region has the DNA TGTGCCAGCAACCGGCCGGGACAGGGAGTTAAGCTTAAGGACACTGAAGCTTTCTTT. Translating it yields CASNRPGQGVKLKDTEAFF.

The V and J genes are TRBV6-7 and TRBJ1-3, with 8 positions matching TRBD1. TRBV6-7 qualifies as an ORF whose function is uncertain. After removal of 8 bases from V and 0 bases from J, the junction contained 15 bases not matched to a gene. This CDR3 region has 18 residues. The CDR3 DNA sequence: TGTGCCAGCTTTGGTGGGACAGGAGCTCTCCCCTCTGGAAACACCATATATTTT. Its protein product is CASFGGTGALPSGNTIYF.

This chain connects TRBV15 to TRBJ2-1, with 10 positions matching TRBD2. CDR1 is LNHNV, CDR2 YYDKDF, per germline (reference sequence). With 1 base clipped from V and 6 bases from J, the junction kept 9 bases outside the gene matches. The CDR3 length is 17 residues. In DNA, the CDR3 is TGTGCCACCAGCAGAGGTGGCCTAGCGGGAGATGGCAATGAGCAGTTCTTC. Its translation: CATSRGGLAGDGNEQFF.

The CDR3 DNA follows: TGTGCCAGCAGCTTGGACAGGCGAGAAGCTTTCTTT. This encodes CASSLDRREAFF. This sequence joins TRBV5-6 and TRBJ1-1; tentatively, D is TRBD1 (5 bases). Germline V gene sequence: CDR1 SGHDT, CDR2 YYEEEE. V dropped 0 bases and J dropped 8 bases, with 8 bases sitting between them. This CDR3 spans 12 amino acids.

The chain uses TRBV6-1 and TRBJ1-6, with D possibly TRBD1 on 5 matching bases. The CDR3 consists of 14 residues. Germline CDR1 reads MNHNS; CDR2 reads SASEGT. V dropped 2 bases and J dropped 6 bases, with 8 bases sitting between them. The CDR3 here is CASSETDINSPLHF. The CDR3 DNA follows: TGTGCCAGCAGTGAAACGGACATTAATTCACCCCTCCACTTT.

This chain uses TRBV4-2 with TRBJ1-1, with 7 bases lining up with TRBD1. In germline, CDR1 is LGHNA, CDR2 YNFKEQ. CDR3 size: 13 residues. V shed 6 bases and J 0 bases; nucleotides not matched to a gene: 1. This CDR3 reads CASRQGMNTEAFF. CDR3 nucleotide sequence: TGTGCCAGCAGACAGGGGATGAACACTGAAGCTTTCTTT.

The chain recombines TRBV4-1 with TRBJ1-3; tentative D call: TRBD1 (6 bases). V dropped 0 bases and J dropped 3 bases, with 15 bases sitting between them. The CDR3 consists of 17 residues. Germline V gene sequence: CDR1 MGHRA, CDR2 YSYEKL. The CDR3 reads CASSQDLEGVGGNTIYF. The CDR3 coding sequence is TGCGCCAGCAGCCAAGATCTAGAGGGGGTGGGTGGAAACACCATATATTTT.